This entry features one TCR beta chain sequence. The data were produced by immunoSEQ multiplex PCR, yet TCRdb's version contains in-frame clones alone and is incomplete. The sample lists 95,000 to 150,000 clones, 84% occurring once. Trimming took 2 bases from V and 8 from J, leaving 16 bases between them. This CDR3 comprises 15 residues. CDR1 and CDR2 from the germline V gene are MDHEN and SYDVKM. The source of the sample is a study of blood T cell repertoires in COVID-19. The chain recombines TRBV28 with TRBJ2-1, with D possibly matching TRBD2 (6 bases). This clonotype originated in a woman aged 25-40 years who had recovered from COVID-19. The sequenced material came from PBMCs or T cells enriched from blood (not recorded which). This CDR3 is CASSLGDWAGDEQFF. CDR3 sequence (DNA): TGTGCCAGCAGTTTAGGGGACTGGGCGGGCGATGAGCAGTTCTTC.